Reported below is one TCR beta chain. TCRdb keeps only in-frame clones here, not all; method: immunoSEQ multiplex PCR. The sample has about 250,000 clones; approximately 85% are singletons. This specimen belongs to a study of blood T cell repertoires in COVID-19. The CDR3 consists of 11 residues. The receptor comes from a woman younger than 45 who had recovered from COVID-19. The V gene is TRBV21-1, the J gene TRBJ1-1; TRBD1, the table's D call, was not compared with the DNA. TRBV21-1 is assigned pseudogene status. Sequenced input: PBMCs or T cells enriched from blood (not recorded which). CDR3 in DNA: TGTGCCACACAGAGGAACACTGAAGCTTTCTTT. Translation gives CATQRNTEAFF.